A selection of T cell receptor beta chains follows, all from one sample in a study of PD-1 blockade in classical Hodgkin lymphoma. This table comes from immunoSEQ multiplex PCR, and its TCRdb copy is limited to in-frame clones, with some not included. The sample includes about 36,000 clones, about 70% of them seen just once. The source material was peripheral blood mononuclear cells (PBMCs), sampled before the second cycle of nivolumab. The receptors shown here come from a human donor with classical Hodgkin lymphoma. Both conserved end residues are part of each CDR3. The D gene is left open where the match is weak. Size tells how often a clone was seen (once, few, many) or the class of an expanded clone, and some rows leave it out.

V gene,clone size,J gene,D gene,CDR3 protein,CDR3 DNA
TRBV19,-,TRBJ2-2,TRBD1,CASSILGQVNTGELFF,TGTGCCAGTAGTATACTGGGACAGGTGAACACCGGGGAGCTGTTTTTT
TRBV30,-,TRBJ1-1,-,CAWTQDMNTEAFF,TGTGCCTGGACTCAAGACATGAACACTGAAGCTTTCTTT
TRBV5-1,-,TRBJ1-2,-,CASSLGQPNYGYTF,TGCGCCAGCAGCTTGGGGCAGCCCAACTATGGCTACACCTTC
TRBV5-1,few,TRBJ1-5,TRBD1,CASSLGSGGGNQPQHF,TGCGCCAGCAGCTTGGGATCAGGGGGGGGCAATCAGCCCCAGCATTTT
TRBV10-3,-,TRBJ2-7,-,CAITRTVTGEQYF,TGTGCCATCACCCGGACGGTTACAGGGGAGCAGTACTTC
TRBV2,-,TRBJ1-6,TRBD1,CASTETGVHNSPLHF,TGTGCCAGCACTGAAACAGGGGTCCATAATTCACCCCTCCACTTT
TRBV19,few,TRBJ1-3,TRBD1,CASSPGQALSGNTIYF,TGTGCCAGTAGTCCGGGACAGGCGCTCTCTGGAAACACCATATATTTT
TRBV13,-,TRBJ2-3,TRBD2,CASSLPLAGGGTQYF,TGTGCCAGCAGCTTACCACTCGCGGGAGGGGGGACGCAGTATTTT
TRBV4-3,-,TRBJ2-1,TRBD2,CASSLSGLAGGLKKFF,TGCGCCAGCAGCCTCTCGGGACTAGCGGGGGGGCTAAAAAAGTTCTTC
TRBV5-4,-,TRBJ2-1,-,CASSLGGGILSNEQFF,TGTGCCAGCAGCTTGGGGGGAGGTATTTTGAGTAATGAGCAGTTCTTC
TRBV27,-,TRBJ2-7,TRBD1,CASSLSRQGAREQYF,TGTGCCAGCAGTTTAAGTCGACAGGGGGCAAGGGAGCAGTACTTC
TRBV28,-,TRBJ1-1,-,CASSLQSSSGGSAFF,TGTGCCAGCAGTTTACAGTCGAGTAGTGGCGGATCCGCTTTCTTT
TRBV30,few,TRBJ1-5,TRBD1,CAWNGGADRGNQPQHF,TGTGCCTGGAATGGAGGCGCGGACAGGGGCAATCAGCCCCAGCATTTT
TRBV10-3,few,TRBJ1-1,-,CAISHRDTEAFF,TGTGCCATCAGCCACCGGGACACTGAAGCTTTCTTT
TRBV5-6,-,TRBJ2-2,-,CASSFQVNTGELFF,TGTGCCAGCAGCTTTCAGGTGAACACCGGGGAGCTGTTTTTT
TRBV4-1,-,TRBJ1-2,-,CASSQDRANYGYTF,TGCGCCAGCAGCCAAGACAGAGCTAACTATGGCTACACCTTC